Shown below are 10 T cell receptor beta chains from a single sample sequenced in a study of blood T cell repertoires in COVID-19. Generated by immunoSEQ multiplex PCR, the TCRdb table keeps only in-frame clones and is missing some. The repertoire has about 100,000 clones, about 80% of them found once; the top ten carry around 4.5%. The sample was peripheral blood. The receptors originated from a man between 65 and 85 years old with acute or convalescent COVID-19.

The chain joins TRBV3-1 (or the pseudogene TRBV3-2) to TRBJ2-3, with TRBD2 as a possible D gene (7 bases). Trimming removed 4 bases from V and 1 base from J, with 15 bases in between. The germline V gene encodes CDR1 LGHDT and CDR2 YNNKEL (reference sequence). The CDR3 loop spans 16 amino acids. The DNA for the CDR3 is TGTGCCAGCAGCCTCCTTGCCGGGGGGCGCACAGATACGCAGTATTTT. This codes for CASSLLAGGRTDTQYF.

This sequence joins TRBV3-1 (or the pseudogene TRBV3-2) and TRBJ2-2; possibly TRBD2 for D (5 bases). The V gene's germline CDR1 is LGHDT and CDR2 YNNKEL (reference sequence). Trimming took off 3 bases at V and 7 bases at J, with 9 bases between the two ends. This CDR3 comprises 13 residues. The CDR3 nucleotides read TGTGCCAGCAGCCAGGCAGCGGTCGGGGAGCTGTTTTTT. As protein: CASSQAAVGELFF.

V usage is TRBV5-1 and J usage is TRBJ2-7; TRBD2 matches 7 bases. This CDR3 region has 13 residues. V lost 4 bases to trimming and J lost 5 bases; unmatched junction nucleotides: 6. The V gene's germline CDR1 is SGHRS and CDR2 YFSETQ. CDR3 amino acids: CASSRAGIDEQYF. The CDR3 region has the DNA TGCGCCAGCAGCCGAGCGGGGATCGACGAGCAGTACTTC.

V usage is TRBV12-5 and J usage is TRBJ2-7; D is possibly TRBD1 (6 bases). In germline, CDR1 is LGHNT, CDR2 FRNRAP. V dropped 1 base and J dropped 2 bases, with 21 bases sitting between them. The CDR3 length is 18 residues. The CDR3 here is CASGLGTQGSSITYEQYF. The CDR3 nucleotides are TGTGCTAGTGGTTTGGGAACTCAGGGGTCTTCAATTACCTACGAGCAGTACTTC.

The chain joins TRBV5-4 to TRBJ2-5, with a possible D match to TRBD1 (6 bases). Deletions cut 4 bases from V and 3 bases from J, with 10 bases between. Germline CDR1 SGHNT, CDR2 YYREEE (reference sequence). There are 13 residues in the CDR3. Here the CDR3 DNA reads TGTGCCAGCAGCGTCAACAGGGAAGAGACCCAGTACTTC. Residues: CASSVNREETQYF.

The rearrangement joins TRBV7-9 to TRBJ1-2; maybe TRBD1 (5 bases). V was cut by 2 bases and J by 6 bases, with 13 bases left in between. The CDR3 has 14 amino acids. Germline CDR1 SEHNR, CDR2 FQNEAQ (reference sequence). CDR3 residues: CASSLSGQGHGYTF. DNA for the CDR3: TGTGCCAGCAGCTTATCAGGACAAGGACATGGCTACACCTTC. Variable domain in full (rest from reference TRBV7-9 and TRBJ1-2): DTGVSQNPRHKITKRGQNVTFRCDPISEHNRLYWYRQTLGQGPEFLTYFQNEAQLEKSRLLSDRFSAERPKGSFSTLEIQRTEQGDSAMYLCASSLSGQGHGYTFGSGTRLTVV.

The V and J genes are TRBV7-3 and TRBJ2-1, with D perhaps matching TRBD2 (7 bases). V was trimmed by 2 bases and J by 4 bases, leaving 12 bases between them. The CDR3 is 15 residues long. Germline CDR1 is SGHTA and CDR2 is FQGTGA. CDR3 loop: CASSLDRGAYNEQFF. CDR3 nucleotides: TGTGCCAGCAGCTTAGATCGGGGGGCATACAATGAGCAGTTCTTC. Full variable domain (rest looked up from reference TRBV7-3 and TRBJ2-1): GAGVSQTPSNKVTEKGKYVELRCDPISGHTALYWYRQSLGQGPEFLIYFQGTGAADDSGLPNDRFFAVRPEGSVSTLKIQRTERGDSAVYLCASSLDRGAYNEQFFGPGTRLTVL.

The chain employs TRBV19 and TRBJ1-5, with D unclear. The CDR3 contains 15 residues. In germline, CDR1 is LNHDA, CDR2 SQIVND (reference sequence). Trimming pared 3 bases from V and 2 bases from J, leaving 11 bases between. CDR3 nucleotide sequence: TGTGCCAGTAGTATTGGGGAGGCAGGCAATCAGCCCCAGCATTTT. The encoded protein is CASSIGEAGNQPQHF. The full variable domain, in which reference TRBV19 and TRBJ1-5 provide the parts outside the CDR3, is DGGITQSPKYLFRKEGQNVTLSCEQNLNHDAMYWYRQDPGQGLRLIYYSQIVNDFQKGDIAEGYSVSREKKESFPLTVTSAQKNPTAFYLCASSIGEAGNQPQHFGDGTRLSIL.

This chain connects TRBV10-2 to TRBJ2-2, with 9 bases that match TRBD1. The CDR3 totals 17 residues. V lost 2 bases, J lost 0 bases, and 4 bases stayed unmatched. Germline CDR1 and CDR2: WSHSY and SAAADI. For the CDR3, the DNA is TGCGCCAGCAGTGAGCGAGGGACAGGGTCGAACACCGGGGAGCTGTTTTTT. Encoded protein: CASSERGTGSNTGELFF.

V usage is TRBV6-5 and J usage is TRBJ1-2; D remains ambiguous. The V end was cut by 6 bases, the J end by 2 bases, with 7 bases between. This CDR3 has 12 amino acids. Germline V gene data show CDR1 as MNHEY and CDR2 as SVGAGI. CDR3: CASRAGNYGYTF. DNA of the CDR3: TGTGCCAGCAGGGCCGGGAACTATGGCTACACCTTC.